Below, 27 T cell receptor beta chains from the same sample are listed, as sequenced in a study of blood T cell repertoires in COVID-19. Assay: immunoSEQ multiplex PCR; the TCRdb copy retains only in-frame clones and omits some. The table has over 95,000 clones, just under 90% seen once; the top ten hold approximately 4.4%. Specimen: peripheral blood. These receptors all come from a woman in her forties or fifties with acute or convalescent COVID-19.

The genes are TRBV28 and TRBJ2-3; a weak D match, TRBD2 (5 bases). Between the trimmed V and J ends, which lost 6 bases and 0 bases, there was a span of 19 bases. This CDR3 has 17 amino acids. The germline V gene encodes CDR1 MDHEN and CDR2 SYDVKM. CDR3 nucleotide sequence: TGTGCCAGCAGGGACCTCGGGGTGATCGATAGCACAGATACGCAGTATTTT. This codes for CASRDLGVIDSTDTQYF. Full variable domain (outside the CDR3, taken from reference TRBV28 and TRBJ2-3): DVKVTQSSRYLVKRTGEKVFLECVQDMDHENMFWYRQDPGLGLRLIYFSYDVKMKEKGDIPEGYSVSREKKERFSLILESASTNQTSMYLCASRDLGVIDSTDTQYFGPGTRLTVL.

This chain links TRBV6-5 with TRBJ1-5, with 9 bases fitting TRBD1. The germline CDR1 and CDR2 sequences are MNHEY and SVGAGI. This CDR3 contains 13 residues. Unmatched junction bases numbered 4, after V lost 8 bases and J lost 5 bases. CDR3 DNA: TGTGCCAGCGGGGGACAGGGCCATCAGCCCCAGCATTTT. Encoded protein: CASGGQGHQPQHF.

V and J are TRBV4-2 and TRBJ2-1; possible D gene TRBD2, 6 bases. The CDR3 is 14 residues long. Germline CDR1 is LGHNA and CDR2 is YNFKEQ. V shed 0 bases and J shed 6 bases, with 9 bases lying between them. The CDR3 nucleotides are TGTGCCAGCAGCCAAGAGTGGGACTTCAATGAGCAGTTCTTC. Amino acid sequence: CASSQEWDFNEQFF.

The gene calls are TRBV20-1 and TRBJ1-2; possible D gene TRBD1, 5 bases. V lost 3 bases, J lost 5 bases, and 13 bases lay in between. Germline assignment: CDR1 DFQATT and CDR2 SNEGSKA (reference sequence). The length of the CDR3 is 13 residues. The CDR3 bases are TGCAGTGCTAGTATCGCCGGGGGATATGGCTACACCTTC. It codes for CSASIAGGYGYTF.

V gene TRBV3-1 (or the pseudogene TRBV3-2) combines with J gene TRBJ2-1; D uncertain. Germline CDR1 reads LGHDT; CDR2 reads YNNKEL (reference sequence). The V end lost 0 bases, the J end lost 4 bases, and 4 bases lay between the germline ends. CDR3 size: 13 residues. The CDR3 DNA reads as TGTGCCAGCAGCCAAGACGGTTACAATGAGCAGTTCTTC. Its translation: CASSQDGYNEQFF.

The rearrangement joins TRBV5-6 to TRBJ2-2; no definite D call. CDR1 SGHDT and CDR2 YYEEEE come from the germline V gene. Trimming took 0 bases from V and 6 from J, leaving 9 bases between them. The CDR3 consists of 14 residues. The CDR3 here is CASSLGTDAGELFF. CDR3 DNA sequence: TGTGCCAGCAGCTTGGGCACAGACGCCGGGGAGCTGTTTTTT.

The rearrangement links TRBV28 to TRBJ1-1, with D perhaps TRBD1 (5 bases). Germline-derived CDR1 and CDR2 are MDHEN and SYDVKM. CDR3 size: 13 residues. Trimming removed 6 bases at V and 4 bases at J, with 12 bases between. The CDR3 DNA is TGTGCCAGCAGCCGTCAGGGAGGCACTGAAGCTTTCTTT. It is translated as CASSRQGGTEAFF.

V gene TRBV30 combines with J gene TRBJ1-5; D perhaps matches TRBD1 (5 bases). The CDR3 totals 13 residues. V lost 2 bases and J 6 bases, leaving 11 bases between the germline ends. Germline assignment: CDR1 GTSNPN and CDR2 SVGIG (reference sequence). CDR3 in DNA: TGTGCCTGGAGTCTAGGGGATCTTCAGCCCCAGCATTTT. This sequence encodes CAWSLGDLQPQHF.

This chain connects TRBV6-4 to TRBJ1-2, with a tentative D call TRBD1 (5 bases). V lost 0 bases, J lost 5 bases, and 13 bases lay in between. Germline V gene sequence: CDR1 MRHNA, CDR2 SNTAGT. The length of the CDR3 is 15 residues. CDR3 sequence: CASSDSGGVRYGYTF. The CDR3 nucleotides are TGTGCCAGCAGTGACTCTGGGGGGGTGCGGTATGGCTACACCTTC.

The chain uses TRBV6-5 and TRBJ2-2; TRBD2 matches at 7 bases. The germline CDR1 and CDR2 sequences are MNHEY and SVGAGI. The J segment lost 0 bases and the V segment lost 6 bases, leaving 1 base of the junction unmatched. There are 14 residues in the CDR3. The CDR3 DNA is TGTGCCAGCAGGGGGGGGGCGAACACCGGGGAGCTGTTTTTT. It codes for CASRGGANTGELFF.

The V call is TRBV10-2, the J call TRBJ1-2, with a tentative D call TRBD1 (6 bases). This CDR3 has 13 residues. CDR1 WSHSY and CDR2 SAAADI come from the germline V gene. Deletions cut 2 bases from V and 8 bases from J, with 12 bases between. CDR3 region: CASSEITGSGYTF. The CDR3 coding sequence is TGCGCCAGCAGTGAGATCACAGGGTCAGGCTACACCTTC.

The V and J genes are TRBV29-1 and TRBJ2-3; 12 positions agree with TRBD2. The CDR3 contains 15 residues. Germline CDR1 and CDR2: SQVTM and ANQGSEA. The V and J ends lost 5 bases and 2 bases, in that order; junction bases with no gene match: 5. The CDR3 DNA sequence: TGCAGCGTTAAACTAGCGGGGGGACTCACAGATACGCAGTATTTT. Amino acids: CSVKLAGGLTDTQYF.

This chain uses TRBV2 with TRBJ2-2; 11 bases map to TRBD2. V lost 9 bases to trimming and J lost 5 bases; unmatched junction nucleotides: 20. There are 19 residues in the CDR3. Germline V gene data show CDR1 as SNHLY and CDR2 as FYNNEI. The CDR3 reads CASGRDIGSGRDGTGELFF. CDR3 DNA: TGTGCCAGTGGAAGAGACATTGGTAGCGGGAGGGACGGTACCGGGGAGCTGTTTTTT.

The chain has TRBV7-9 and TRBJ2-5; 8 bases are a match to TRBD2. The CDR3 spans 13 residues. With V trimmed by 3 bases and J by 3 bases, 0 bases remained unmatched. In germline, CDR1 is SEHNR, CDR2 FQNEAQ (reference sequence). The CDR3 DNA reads TGTGCCAGCAGCTTTAGCGGGGAAGAGACCCAGTACTTC. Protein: CASSFSGEETQYF.

The DNA of the CDR3 is TGTGCCACCAGTGTAAGGGGAAGCGAGCAGTACTTC. It codes for CATSVRGSEQYF. The chain employs TRBV24-1 and TRBJ2-7; TRBD1 might be the D (5 bases). CDR3 length equals 12 residues. Deletions cut 5 bases from V and 6 bases from J, with 10 bases between. Germline loops: CDR1 KGHDR, CDR2 SFDVKD.

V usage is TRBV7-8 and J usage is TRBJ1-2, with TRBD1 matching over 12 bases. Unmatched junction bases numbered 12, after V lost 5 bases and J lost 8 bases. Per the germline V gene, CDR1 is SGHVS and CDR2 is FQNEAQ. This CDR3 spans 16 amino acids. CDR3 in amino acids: CASSLGQGAASKGYTF. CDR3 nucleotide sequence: TGTGCCAGCAGCCTGGGACAGGGGGCGGCATCAAAAGGCTACACCTTC.

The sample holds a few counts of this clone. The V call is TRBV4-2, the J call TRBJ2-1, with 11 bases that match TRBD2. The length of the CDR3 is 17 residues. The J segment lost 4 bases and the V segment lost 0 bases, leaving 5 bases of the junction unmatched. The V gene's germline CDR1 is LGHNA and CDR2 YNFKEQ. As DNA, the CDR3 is TGTGCCAGCAGCCAAGACGCTAGCGGGGGGCCATACAATGAGCAGTTCTTC. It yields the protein CASSQDASGGPYNEQFF.

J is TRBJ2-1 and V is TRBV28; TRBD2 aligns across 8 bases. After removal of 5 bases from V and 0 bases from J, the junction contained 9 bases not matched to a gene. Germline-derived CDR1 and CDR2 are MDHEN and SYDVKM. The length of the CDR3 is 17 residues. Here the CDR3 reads CASSKPPGTSSYNEQFF. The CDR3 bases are TGTGCCAGCAGTAAACCTCCCGGGACTAGCTCCTACAATGAGCAGTTCTTC. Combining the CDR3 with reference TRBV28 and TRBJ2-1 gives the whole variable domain DVKVTQSSRYLVKRTGEKVFLECVQDMDHENMFWYRQDPGLGLRLIYFSYDVKMKEKGDIPEGYSVSREKKERFSLILESASTNQTSMYLCASSKPPGTSSYNEQFFGPGTRLTVL.

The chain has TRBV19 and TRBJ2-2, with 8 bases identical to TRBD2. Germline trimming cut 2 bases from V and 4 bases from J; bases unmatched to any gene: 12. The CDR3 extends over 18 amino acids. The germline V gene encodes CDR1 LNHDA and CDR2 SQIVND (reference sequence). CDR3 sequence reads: CASSIRTGSGGPTGELFF. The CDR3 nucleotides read TGTGCCAGTAGTATACGGACGGGGAGCGGGGGACCCACCGGGGAGCTGTTTTTT.

CDR3 in DNA: TGTGCCAGCAGCCAGTCCCAGGGGGTTTACTACAATGAGCAGTTCTTC. It encodes CASSQSQGVYYNEQFF. The chain uses TRBV3-1 (or the pseudogene TRBV3-2) and TRBJ2-1; 7 bases align to TRBD1. Germline V gene data show CDR1 as LGHDT and CDR2 as YNNKEL (reference sequence). J was trimmed by 3 bases and V by 3 bases; bases with no gene match: 8. This CDR3 spans 16 amino acids.

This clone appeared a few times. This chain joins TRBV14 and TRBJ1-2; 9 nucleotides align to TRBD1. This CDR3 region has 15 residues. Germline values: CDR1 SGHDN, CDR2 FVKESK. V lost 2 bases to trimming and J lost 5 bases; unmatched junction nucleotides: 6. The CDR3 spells CASSQNPGQGYGYTF. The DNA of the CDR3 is TGTGCCAGCAGCCAAAACCCGGGACAGGGTTATGGCTACACCTTC.

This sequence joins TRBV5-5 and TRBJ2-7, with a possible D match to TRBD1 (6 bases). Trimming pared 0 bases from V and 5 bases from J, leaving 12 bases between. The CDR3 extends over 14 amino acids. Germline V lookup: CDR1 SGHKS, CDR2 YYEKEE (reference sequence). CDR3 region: CASSLEDREDEQYF. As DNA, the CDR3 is TGTGCCAGCAGCTTGGAGGACAGAGAGGACGAGCAGTACTTC.

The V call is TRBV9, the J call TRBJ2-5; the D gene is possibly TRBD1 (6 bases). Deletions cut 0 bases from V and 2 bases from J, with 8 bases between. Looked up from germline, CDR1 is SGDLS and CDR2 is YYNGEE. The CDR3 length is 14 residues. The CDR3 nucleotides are TGTGCCAGCAGCGTAGTAGGGGGTCAAGAGACCCAGTACTTC. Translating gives CASSVVGGQETQYF. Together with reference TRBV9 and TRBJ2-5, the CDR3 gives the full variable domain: DSGVTQTPKHLITATGQRVTLRCSPRSGDLSVYWYQQSLDQGLQFLIQYYNGEERAKGNILERFSAQQFPDLHSELNLSSLELGDSALYFCASSVVGGQETQYFGPGTRLLVL.

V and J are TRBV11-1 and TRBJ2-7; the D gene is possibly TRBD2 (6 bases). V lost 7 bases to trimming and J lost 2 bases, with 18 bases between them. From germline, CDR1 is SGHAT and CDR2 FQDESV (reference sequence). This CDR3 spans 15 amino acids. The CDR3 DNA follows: TGTGCCAGCACCCTCAGAGGAGGGAAGACCTACGAGCAGTACTTC. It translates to CASTLRGGKTYEQYF.

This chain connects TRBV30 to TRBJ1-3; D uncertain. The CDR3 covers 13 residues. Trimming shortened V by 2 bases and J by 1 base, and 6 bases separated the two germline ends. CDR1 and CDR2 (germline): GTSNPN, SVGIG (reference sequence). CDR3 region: CAWSISSGNTIYF. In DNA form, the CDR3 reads TGTGCCTGGAGTATTTCATCTGGAAACACCATATATTTT.

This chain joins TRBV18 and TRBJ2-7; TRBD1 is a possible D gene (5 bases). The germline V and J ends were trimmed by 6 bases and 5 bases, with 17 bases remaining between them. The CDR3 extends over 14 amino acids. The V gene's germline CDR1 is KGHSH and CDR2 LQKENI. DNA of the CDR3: TGTGCCAGCTCCCCCCCGGGCAGGGCAAACGAGCAGTACTTC. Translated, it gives CASSPPGRANEQYF.

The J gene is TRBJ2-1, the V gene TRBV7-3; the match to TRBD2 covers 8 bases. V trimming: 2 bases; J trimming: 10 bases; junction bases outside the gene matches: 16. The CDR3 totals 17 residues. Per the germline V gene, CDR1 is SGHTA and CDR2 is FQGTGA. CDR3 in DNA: TGTGCCAGCAGCTTAGCCCCCACTAGCGGCCGTCCGGGCGAGCAGTTCTTC. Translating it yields CASSLAPTSGRPGEQFF.